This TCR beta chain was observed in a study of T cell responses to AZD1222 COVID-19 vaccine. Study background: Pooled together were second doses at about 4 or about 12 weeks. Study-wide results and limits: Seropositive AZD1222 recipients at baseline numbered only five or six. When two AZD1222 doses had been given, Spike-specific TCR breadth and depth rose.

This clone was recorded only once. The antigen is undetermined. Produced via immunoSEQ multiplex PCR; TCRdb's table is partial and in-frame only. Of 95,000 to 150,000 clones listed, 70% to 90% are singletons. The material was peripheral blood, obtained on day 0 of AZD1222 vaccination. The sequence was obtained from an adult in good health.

CDR3 coding DNA: TGTGCCAGCACCCCGACAGTCTCTGGAAACACCATATATTTT. Amino acid sequence: CASTPTVSGNTIYF. The V and J genes are TRBV2 and TRBJ1-3; D might be TRBD1 (5 bases). Germline V gene lookup returns CDR1 SNHLY and CDR2 FYNNEI. The CDR3 sequence is 14 residues long. Trimming stripped 7 bases from V and 0 bases from J, with 10 bases between.